Shown below are 32 T cell receptor beta chains from a single sample sequenced in a study of cytomegalovirus exposure and HLA in healthy donors. It was with 60 Vbeta and 13 Jbeta primers that the PCR ran. This table comes from immunoSEQ multiplex PCR, and its TCRdb copy is limited to in-frame clones, with some not included. Among some 120,000 clones listed, less than 85% were seen once. Specimen: PBMCs. These TCRs come from a man aged 30-40 years in good health and CMV-seronegative.

The chain couples TRBV6-5 to TRBJ2-1, with D hard to call. Between the trimmed V and J ends, which lost 6 bases and 6 bases, there was a span of 12 bases. Looked up from germline, CDR1 is MNHEY and CDR2 is SVGAGI. The CDR3 is made up of 13 amino acids. DNA for the CDR3: TGTGCCAGCAGCCCCAGGCAGATCAATGAGCAGTTCTTC. This sequence encodes CASSPRQINEQFF.

CDR3 DNA: TGTGCCAGCAGTGAAGTCTTGCCAGGCGATGCATATGATAATGAAAAACTGTTTTTT. It codes for CASSEVLPGDAYDNEKLFF. The chain uses TRBV2 and TRBJ1-4; D is unresolved. CDR1 SNHLY and CDR2 FYNNEI come from the germline V gene. V was clipped by 1 base and J by 4 bases, with 22 bases between them. The CDR3 has 19 residues.

CDR3 sequence (DNA): TGTGCCAGCAGCTCGGCTAGCGGGAGGCGGGGGAATGAGCAGTTCTTC. Translating gives CASSSASGRRGNEQFF. This chain links TRBV7-2 with TRBJ2-1; 11 nucleotides align to TRBD2. This CDR3 has 16 amino acids. V lost 4 bases, J lost 7 bases, and 9 bases stayed unmatched. Looked up from germline, CDR1 is SGHTA and CDR2 is FQGNSA.

V gene TRBV27 combines with J gene TRBJ2-5; TRBD2 is a possible D gene (5 bases). The CDR3 totals 15 residues. CDR1 and CDR2 from the germline V gene are MNHEY and SMNVEV (reference sequence). The V end was cut by 2 bases, the J end by 5 bases, with 15 bases between. Here the CDR3 reads CASSLVPSRSETQYF. CDR3 sequence (DNA): TGTGCCAGCAGTTTAGTCCCTAGCAGGTCGGAGACCCAGTACTTC.

This sequence joins TRBV2 and TRBJ1-3; no clear D. Germline CDR1 SNHLY, CDR2 FYNNEI. The CDR3 runs 13 residues. Deletions cut 6 bases from V and 0 bases from J, with 6 bases between. The CDR3 spells CASRRDSGNTIYF. The CDR3 nucleotides are TGTGCCAGCAGGAGGGACTCTGGAAACACCATATATTTT.

The CDR3 is CASSLGGTAYEQYF. The CDR3 nucleotides are TGTGCCAGCAGCTTAGGTGGGACTGCCTACGAGCAGTACTTC. The J gene is TRBJ2-7, the V gene TRBV7-2; D might be TRBD2 (6 bases). The CDR3 sequence is 14 residues long. Germline CDR1 reads SGHTA; CDR2 reads FQGNSA. V gave up 1 base and J gave up 2 bases, with 9 bases separating them.

The J gene is TRBJ2-1, the V gene TRBV7-9; 15 bases match TRBD2. The CDR3 spans 15 residues. Germline V lookup: CDR1 SEHNR, CDR2 FQNEAQ (reference sequence). V dropped 6 bases and J dropped 7; count of bases not matched to a gene: 4. DNA of the CDR3: TGTGCCAGCAGAACCGGGACTAGCGGGAGGAATGAGCAGTTCTTC. This sequence encodes CASRTGTSGRNEQFF.

This clone appeared a single time. V gene TRBV29-1 combines with J gene TRBJ2-2; 9 bases agree with TRBD2. There are 15 residues in the CDR3. The V segment lost 2 bases and the J segment 4 bases; nucleotides outside the gene matches: 5. In germline, CDR1 is SQVTM, CDR2 ANQGSEA. The CDR3 here is CSVEQGGGGTGELFF. The CDR3 DNA sequence: TGCAGCGTTGAACAGGGCGGGGGGGGCACCGGGGAGCTGTTTTTT.

V is TRBV6-1 and J is TRBJ2-7, with 9 bases fitting TRBD2. The V gene's germline CDR1 is MNHNS and CDR2 SASEGT. Losses at the gene ends were 4 bases for V and 3 bases for J; bases not matched to a gene: 7. The CDR3 has 15 amino acids. The CDR3 DNA reads as TGTGCCAGCAGTGGGGGACTAGCCGTTGGCTACGAGCAGTACTTC. This translates into CASSGGLAVGYEQYF.

The chain employs TRBV11-1 and TRBJ1-2, with a possible D match to TRBD1 (6 bases). The CDR3 consists of 12 residues. Trimming pared 3 bases from V and 5 bases from J, leaving 7 bases between. Germline V gene data show CDR1 as SGHAT and CDR2 as FQDESV (reference sequence). CDR3 bases: TGTGCCAGCAGCTTGCAGGGGTATGGCTACACCTTC. Translation: CASSLQGYGYTF. Variable domain in full (rest from reference TRBV11-1 and TRBJ1-2): EAEVAQSPRYKITEKSQAVAFWCDPISGHATLYWYRQILGQGPELLVQFQDESVVDDSQLPKDRFSAERLKGVDSTLKIQPAELGDSAMYLCASSLQGYGYTFGSGTRLTVV.

The rearrangement links TRBV19 to TRBJ2-2, with 11 positions matching TRBD1. The CDR3 consists of 16 residues. The V gene end was trimmed by 6 bases and the J gene end by 5 bases; junction bases not matched to a gene: 8. Germline V gene data show CDR1 as LNHDA and CDR2 as SQIVND (reference sequence). The CDR3 nucleotides are TGTGCCAGTAGCGATCGGACAGGGGGCAAGACCGGGGAGCTGTTTTTT. Translating gives CASSDRTGGKTGELFF.

The chain recombines TRBV5-6 with TRBJ2-1; possibly TRBD2 for D (5 bases). V lost 4 bases and J lost 2, with 22 bases in between. The length of the CDR3 is 18 residues. Germline lookup yields CDR1 SGHDT and CDR2 YYEEEE. The CDR3 protein is CASSPRVIRLIPYNEQFF. CDR3 sequence (DNA): TGTGCCAGCAGCCCGAGGGTAATAAGGCTAATCCCCTACAATGAGCAGTTCTTC.

The chain couples TRBV29-1 to TRBJ2-1; TRBD1 matches 8 bases. Germline V gene data show CDR1 as SQVTM and CDR2 as ANQGSEA. The CDR3 has 14 amino acids. V lost 7 bases to trimming and J lost 3 bases; unmatched junction nucleotides: 8. CDR3 in DNA: TGCAGCGCCGGCGACAGGGGAAACTACAATGAGCAGTTCTTC. Translating gives CSAGDRGNYNEQFF.

The chain combines TRBV30 with TRBJ1-5, with 7 bases lining up with TRBD1. This CDR3 region has 13 residues. CDR1 GTSNPN and CDR2 SVGIG come from the germline V gene (reference sequence). V lost 5 bases, J lost 4 bases, and 5 bases stayed unmatched. The CDR3 nucleotides read TGTGCCTGGCAAGAGGGGGCAAATCAGCCCCAGCATTTT. Its protein is CAWQEGANQPQHF.

With regard to this clone: Mismatch with germline at one junction end may stem from a read error. The CDR3 nucleotides are TGTGCCAGTAGATGGGGACAGCCTTCCCCTGAGGGTCACATTCAGTGCTTC. Protein product: CASRWGQPSPEGHIQCF. The chain has TRBV19 and TRBJ2-4; TRBD1 matches at 7 bases. In germline, CDR1 is LNHDA, CDR2 SQIVND (reference sequence). The CDR3 totals 17 residues.

This chain links TRBV5-1 with TRBJ1-4, with TRBD1 matching over 12 bases. The CDR3 covers 17 residues. J gave up 8 bases and V 0 bases, and 8 bases lay outside the gene matches. Germline CDR1 and CDR2: SGHRS and YFSETQ. As DNA, the CDR3 is TGCGCCAGCAGCTTGGCTGGGACAGGGGGCGCGGGGGAAAAACTGTTTTTT. Its translation: CASSLAGTGGAGEKLFF.

In regard to this clone: At one boundary the junction diverges from the germline segment, which might be a read error. The rearrangement joins TRBV30 to TRBJ1-2; D might be TRBD1 (5 bases). Germline values: CDR1 GTSNPN, CDR2 SVGIG (reference sequence). CDR3 length equals 12 residues. This chain's CDR3 is CAWSTGGSGYPF. The CDR3 DNA reads TGTGCCTGGAGTACCGGGGGAAGTGGCTACCCCTTC.

The chain joins TRBV4-3 to TRBJ2-4; 7 nucleotides align to TRBD1. The CDR3 contains 17 residues. V lost 0 bases and J lost 0; bases outside the gene matches: 5. Germline V lookup: CDR1 LGHNA, CDR2 YSLEER. The CDR3 coding sequence is TGCGCCAGCAGCCAAGATCGACAGGGTATAGCCAAAAACATTCAGTACTTC. Residues: CASSQDRQGIAKNIQYF.

V usage is TRBV6-5 and J usage is TRBJ1-5, with D possibly matching TRBD1 (5 bases). V lost 10 bases to trimming and J lost 6 bases, with 19 bases between them. CDR1 and CDR2 (germline): MNHEY, SVGAGI. This CDR3 has 14 amino acids. The CDR3 bases are TGTGCCACCCGACCGGGACCCGGGGGTCAGCCCCAGCATTTT. This sequence encodes CATRPGPGGQPQHF.

The chain employs TRBV28 and TRBJ1-2, with D possibly TRBD1 on 6 matching bases. This CDR3 is 15 amino acids long. With 5 bases removed from V and 0 bases from J, the gap between germline ends came to 13 bases. CDR1 and CDR2 from the germline V gene are MDHEN and SYDVKM. The CDR3 region is CASSRTGSPNYGYTF. The DNA for the CDR3 is TGTGCCAGCAGTCGAACAGGGTCCCCTAACTATGGCTACACCTTC.

The V call is TRBV11-2, the J call TRBJ2-1; D uncertain. V gave up 1 base and J gave up 10 bases, with 8 bases separating them. This CDR3 spans 12 amino acids. CDR1 SGHAT and CDR2 FQNNGV come from the germline V gene. This CDR3 reads CASSLVVWEQFF. In DNA, the CDR3 is TGTGCCAGCAGCTTAGTAGTCTGGGAGCAGTTCTTC. Full variable domain (remainder filled in from reference TRBV11-2 and TRBJ2-1): EAGVAQSPRYKIIEKRQSVAFWCNPISGHATLYWYQQILGQGPKLLIQFQNNGVVDDSQLPKDRFSAERLKGVDSTLKIQPAKLEDSAVYLCASSLVVWEQFFGPGTRLTVL.

The chain links TRBV19 to TRBJ1-5; 10 positions agree with TRBD1. The junction had 6 bases not matched to a gene; V was cut back by 5 bases and J by 5 bases. The length of the CDR3 is 15 residues. Germline V CDR1 and CDR2: LNHDA, SQIVND (reference sequence). The CDR3 DNA follows: TGTGCCAGTAGTCCTGGGACAGGGGAATATCAGCCCCAGCATTTT. Its translation: CASSPGTGEYQPQHF.

The gene calls are TRBV7-8 and TRBJ2-7; TRBD2 agrees at 12 bases. This CDR3 is built from 15 residues. Germline V lookup: CDR1 SGHVS, CDR2 FQNEAQ. The ends lost 2 bases at V and 3 bases at J; junction bases unmatched: 2. CDR3 region: CASSLRTSGDYEQYF. In DNA, the CDR3 is TGTGCCAGCAGCTTAAGGACTAGCGGGGACTACGAGCAGTACTTC.

The CDR3 nucleotides are TGTGCCAGCAGTGAATTTTACAATCAGCCCCAGCATTTT. Translation gives CASSEFYNQPQHF. The chain links TRBV6-1 to TRBJ1-5; D gene ambiguous. The CDR3 extends over 13 amino acids. Germline lookup yields CDR1 MNHNS and CDR2 SASEGT. V was trimmed by 2 bases and J by 3 bases, leaving 5 bases between them.

This clone was counted a single time. This rearrangement joins TRBV29-1 to TRBJ2-1, with 14 bases identical to TRBD2. CDR1 and CDR2 (germline): SQVTM, ANQGSEA. After removal of 6 bases from V and 8 bases from J, the junction contained 6 bases not matched to a gene. The CDR3 length is 14 residues. DNA for the CDR3: TGCAGCGTGAGGGGACTAGCGGGAGCCCATGAGCAGTTCTTC. It yields the protein CSVRGLAGAHEQFF.

The sample holds one count of this clone. In DNA form, the CDR3 reads TGTGCCAGCGTAGCGGGAATAAGGTACGAGCAGTACTTC. This gives the protein CASVAGIRYEQYF. The V gene is TRBV6-1, the J gene TRBJ2-7, with 8 bases fitting TRBD2. Germline trimming cut 8 bases from V and 4 bases from J; bases unmatched to any gene: 7. This CDR3 comprises 13 residues. Germline CDR1 MNHNS, CDR2 SASEGT.

The chain couples TRBV5-4 to TRBJ2-1, with 8 bases matching TRBD1. The CDR3 totals 16 residues. The V gene's germline CDR1 is SGHNT and CDR2 YYREEE (reference sequence). The ends lost 4 bases at V and 0 bases at J; junction bases unmatched: 6. The CDR3 DNA reads as TGTGCCAGCAGCAAGGAAGGACAGGGCTCCTACAATGAGCAGTTCTTC. It is translated as CASSKEGQGSYNEQFF.

On this clone itself: Additional DNA sequences in this sample encode the identical CDR3. The V call is TRBV27, the J call TRBJ2-7; possibly TRBD2 for D (6 bases). Trimming pared 3 bases from V and 3 bases from J, leaving 9 bases between. CDR3 length: 13 residues. Germline V lookup: CDR1 MNHEY, CDR2 SMNVEV (reference sequence). Here the CDR3 reads CASSLGTDYEQYF. In nucleotides, the CDR3 is TGTGCCAGCAGTTTGGGGACTGACTACGAGCAGTACTTC.

The chain joins TRBV28 to TRBJ2-3; D might be TRBD2 (5 bases). Germline CDR1 MDHEN, CDR2 SYDVKM. The V end was cut by 6 bases, the J end by 5 bases, with 12 bases between. The CDR3 loop spans 13 amino acids. CDR3 region: CASSPGIQDTQYF. For the CDR3, the DNA is TGTGCCAGCAGCCCGGGGATTCAAGATACGCAGTATTTT.

This clone was seen only a few times. The chain combines TRBV6-1 with TRBJ2-7; 9 bases line up with TRBD1. The ends lost 1 base at V and 3 bases at J; junction bases unmatched: 4. Germline lookup yields CDR1 MNHNS and CDR2 SASEGT. The CDR3 is made up of 15 amino acids. CDR3 DNA: TGTGCCAGCAGTGAAGAGGAGACAGGGGGCTACGAGCAGTACTTC. It is translated as CASSEEETGGYEQYF.

This chain links TRBV19 with TRBJ2-1; the D gene is possibly TRBD2 (6 bases). Germline loops: CDR1 LNHDA, CDR2 SQIVND (reference sequence). The CDR3 spans 15 residues. Trimming removed 1 base at V and 6 bases at J, with 13 bases between. As DNA, the CDR3 is TGTGCCAGTAGTATAGTCGGGGGAAGGGGCAATGAGCAGTTCTTC. It codes for CASSIVGGRGNEQFF.

The count of this clone is one. V and J are TRBV5-8 and TRBJ2-1; 9 bases are shared with TRBD1. CDR1 is SGHTS, CDR2 YDEGEE, per germline. This CDR3 comprises 16 residues. The junction had 11 bases not matched to a gene; V was cut back by 3 bases and J by 7 bases. The CDR3 loop is CASSWTGEASWNEQFF. The CDR3 bases are TGTGCCAGCAGCTGGACAGGGGAAGCTAGCTGGAATGAGCAGTTCTTC.